This T cell receptor beta chain appears in the sequencing data of a study of T-cell memory formation after mild COVID-19. MiXCR was run by TCRdb on the 5' RACE reads, yielding one entry per CDR3 protein. This table has 110,000 or so distinct CDR3 sequences, 22% appearing once. V was trimmed by 3 bases and J by 4 bases, leaving 7 bases between them. The CDR3 is 13 amino acids. Per the germline V gene, CDR1 is MGHDK and CDR2 is SYGVNS. The chain uses TRBV25-1 and TRBJ2-1, with D unresolved. The sample was PBMCs or a T cell subset sorted from them (not recorded which). This receptor was identified in a man aged 18 to 29 who had mild COVID-19 (a few samples of this study predate the infection). Cell type and time point are not known. In DNA, the CDR3 is TGTGCCAGCAGTGACTGGCAGTACAATGAGCAGTTCTTC. It codes for CASSDWQYNEQFF.